Listed below are T cell receptor beta chains from one sample, sequenced in a study of T cells in Graves' hyperthyroidism and ophthalmopathy. TCRdb used MiXCR to reprocess the multiplex PCR reads, holding one entry per CDR3 protein. The table includes 300,000 to 400,000 distinct CDR3 sequences, around 20% detected once. Sequencing was carried out using blood. Every receptor here comes from a man between 18 and 35 years old with Graves' ophthalmopathy. CDR3s include the opening cysteine and the closing phenylalanine or tryptophan. D genes are given only for firm matches. Clone size, where shown, is once, few, many, or a class for clones that have expanded.

d_call j_call v_call clone_size cdr3_nt cdr3_aa
. TRBJ2-5 TRBV12-3/TRBV12-4 few TGTGCCAGCAGTTTGGGTGCTCATAAAGAGACCCAGTACTTC CASSLGAHKETQYF
. TRBJ1-5 TRBV7-9 many TGTGCCAGCGGGCAGACTGACTTAAATCAGCCCCAGCATTTT CASGQTDLNQPQHF
. TRBJ1-5 TRBV12-3/TRBV12-4 many TGTGCCAGCAGGGGGGGTAGCAATCAGCCCCAGCATTTT CASRGGSNQPQHF
TRBD1 TRBJ1-2 TRBV18 . TGTGCCAGCTCACCCCAGGACAGGTTTTATGGCTACACCTTC CASSPQDRFYGYTF
. TRBJ1-4 TRBV12-3/TRBV12-4 few TGTGCCAGCAGTTTAGCGCCTCCAAATGAAAAACTGTTTTTT CASSLAPPNEKLFF
TRBD2 TRBJ2-1 TRBV9 . TGTGCCAGCAGCGGGGTAGCGGGGGGCCACAATGAGCAGTTCTTC CASSGVAGGHNEQFF
TRBD1 TRBJ2-5 TRBV12-3/TRBV12-4 . TGTGCCAGCAGTTTCGCGCAGGGGGCAGAGACCCAGTACTTC CASSFAQGAETQYF
TRBD1 TRBJ2-5 TRBV11-1 many TGTGCCAGCAGCTTCCAATCCTTGACAGGGGGAGAGACCCAGTACTTC CASSFQSLTGGETQYF
. TRBJ1-2 TRBV6-5 . TGTGCCAGCAGTTACGGCCCCTTGGGACTGCTTAACTATGGCTACACCTTC CASSYGPLGLLNYGYTF
TRBD1 TRBJ1-4 TRBV6-1 many TGTGCCAGCAGTGAAGCTGATGGACAGGGAGGGGAAAAACTGTTTTTT CASSEADGQGGEKLFF
TRBD1 TRBJ1-4 TRBV28 few TGTGCCAGCAGTAGGGACAGCCTCGATCGTGAAAAACTGTTTTTT CASSRDSLDREKLFF
TRBD1 TRBJ2-1 TRBV20-1 few TGCAGTGCAAAGTCCGGGACAGGGAACAATGAGCAGTTCTTC CSAKSGTGNNEQFF
. TRBJ2-7 TRBV3-1 many TGTGCCAGCAGCCCGGGACACCTCACCTACGAGCAGTACTTC CASSPGHLTYEQYF
TRBD1 TRBJ2-7 TRBV5-1 few TGCGCCAGCAGCTTGGGGGCCGGGACAGGCGTCTACGAGCAGTACTTC CASSLGAGTGVYEQYF
TRBD1 TRBJ2-5 TRBV4-1 . TGCGCCAGCAGCCAATGGACAGGGGAGGGAGAGACCCAGTACTTC CASSQWTGEGETQYF
. TRBJ2-3 TRBV7-9 many TGTGCCAGCAGCTTAGACTTCGGGAGCCCCGCCCCTGCAGATACGCAGTATTTT CASSLDFGSPAPADTQYF
TRBD1 TRBJ2-1 TRBV10-3 . TGTGCCATCAGGACAGGGTCAGATGAGCAGTTCTTC CAIRTGSDEQFF
TRBD1 TRBJ1-5 TRBV20-1 . TGCAGTGCTACAGGGGGCGCAGGTCAGCCCCAGCATTTT CSATGGAGQPQHF
TRBD1 TRBJ1-2 TRBV12-3/TRBV12-4 many TGTGCCAGCAGAGGGACAGGGATCGCTGATGGCTACACCTTC CASRGTGIADGYTF
. TRBJ2-6 TRBV27 . TGTGCCAGCAGTTTAGGTGTGGGGGACTCTGGGGCCAACGTCCTGACTTTC CASSLGVGDSGANVLTF
. TRBJ1-5 TRBV24-1 many TGTGCCACCAGTGATTCTACTGAGTATCAGCCCCAGCATTTT CATSDSTEYQPQHF
. TRBJ2-7 TRBV18 many TGTGCCAGCTCACCAGGCAGGGAAACCTACGAGCAGTACTTC CASSPGRETYEQYF
. TRBJ1-5 TRBV20-1 many TGCAGTGCTAGGGCCCTGGCGGGCAATCAGCCCCAGCATTTT CSARALAGNQPQHF
. TRBJ2-2 TRBV12-3/TRBV12-4 many TGTGCCAGCAGTTTAAAATCCGGGGAGCTGTTTTTT CASSLKSGELFF
TRBD2 TRBJ2-2 TRBV3-1 . TGTGCCAGCAGCGCCCGAGACAGCGGGGTATACACCGGGGAGCTGTTTTTT CASSARDSGVYTGELFF
TRBD1 TRBJ2-5 TRBV7-9 many TGTGCCAGCAGCTCTAGAAGAGGGGACAGCCAGACCCAGTACTTC CASSSRRGDSQTQYF
. TRBJ1-4 TRBV29-1 . TGCAGCGTTAGGGGGGCAACTAATGAAAAACTGTTTTTT CSVRGATNEKLFF
. TRBJ2-3 TRBV7-6 many TGTGCCAGCAGCTTAAGCTCCCTCACAGATACGCAGTATTTT CASSLSSLTDTQYF
TRBD2 TRBJ2-5 TRBV12-3/TRBV12-4 . TGTGCCAGCAGTTCCTCTAGCGGGGGGTCACGAGAGACCCAGTACTTC CASSSSSGGSRETQYF